The clone carrying this TCR beta chain was seen only a few times. Its antigen remains unknown. These data belong to a study of T cell repertoires in cytomegalovirus infection. About the research overall: Recently described HLA-C-restricted plus well-studied HLA-B-restricted CMV epitopes were used. Both a matching HLA type and CMV infection were indicated by public TCR beta signatures. The study's findings and limits: Dominating the ex vivo response were HLA-C-restricted CMV-specific TCR beta clonotypes. The cumulative frequency of public TCR beta families distinguished individuals who carried CMV together with the relevant HLA.

TCRdb independently ran MiXCR on the reads; one entry per CDR3 protein. The table shows roughly 860,000 distinct CDR3 sequences, with approximately 30% occurring only once. CDR3 length: 19 amino acids. V gave up 3 bases and J gave up 4 bases; unmatched junction bases: 17. CDR1 and CDR2 from the germline V gene are MNHNS and SASEGT. The chain combines TRBV6-1 with TRBJ1-4; 7 bases line up with TRBD1. The sample was cultured CD8+ T cells from PBMCs, taken from culture after CMV antigen stimulation. The TCR originated in a human donor in good health (CMV status not recorded). Some clones in this sample may be carry-over from other donors' samples. The CDR3 DNA reads as TGTGCCAGCAGTGATTTACGGACCGCTTCCCAGGGGGGTAATGAAAAACTGTTTTTT. This gives the protein CASSDLRTASQGGNEKLFF.